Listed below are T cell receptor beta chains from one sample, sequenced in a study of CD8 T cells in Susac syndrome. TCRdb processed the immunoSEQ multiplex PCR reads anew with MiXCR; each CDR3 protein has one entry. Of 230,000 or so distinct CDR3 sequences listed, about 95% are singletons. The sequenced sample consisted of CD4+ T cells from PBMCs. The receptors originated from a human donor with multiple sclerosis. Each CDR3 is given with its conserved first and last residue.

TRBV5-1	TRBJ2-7	CASSTGTTYHEQYF
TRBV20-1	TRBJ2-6	CSARESRSGSTGANVLTF
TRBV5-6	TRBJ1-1	CASTGLVGGNTEAFF
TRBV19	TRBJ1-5	CASTHRQNNQPQHF
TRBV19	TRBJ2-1	CASRVLGTSRGRNEQFF
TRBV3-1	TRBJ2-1	CASRAGHNEQFF
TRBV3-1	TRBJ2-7	CASSPDGWGWQYF
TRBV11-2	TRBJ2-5	CASSPAHGQYF
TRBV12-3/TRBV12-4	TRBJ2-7	CASSLLAARSYEQYF
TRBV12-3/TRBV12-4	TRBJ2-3	CASSPSRGSADTQYF
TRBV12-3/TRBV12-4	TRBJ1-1	CASSLPGTGEGEAFF
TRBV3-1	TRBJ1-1	CASSQWGQANTEAFF
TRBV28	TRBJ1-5	CFSAQASNQPQHF
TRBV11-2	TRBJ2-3	CASSISLTGRRYTDTQYF
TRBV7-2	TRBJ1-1	CASSLGGGKASF
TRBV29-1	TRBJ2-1	CSVDGTGGDEQFF
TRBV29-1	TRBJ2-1	CSVEGRGSNEQFF
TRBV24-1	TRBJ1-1	CATSDSKQGLGAFF
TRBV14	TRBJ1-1	CASSQDAGEAFF
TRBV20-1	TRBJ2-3	CSATSGGADTQYF
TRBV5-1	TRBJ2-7	CASSLGSWGDEQYF
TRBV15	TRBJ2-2	CATSRQGSTGELFF
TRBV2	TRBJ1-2	CASSEAGTGLGYTF
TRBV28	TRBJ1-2	CASTEGTGVYGYTF
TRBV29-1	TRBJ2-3	CSVGLARADTQYF
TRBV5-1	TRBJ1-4	CASSLGYGEKLFF
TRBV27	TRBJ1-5	CASSFAGGNQPQHF
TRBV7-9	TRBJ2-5	CASSSPQQRRSQETQYF
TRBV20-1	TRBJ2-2	CSAGAQWTGELFF
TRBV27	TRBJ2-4	CATWGRADIQYF
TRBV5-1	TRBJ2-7	CASSSLAAPYEQYF